This T cell receptor (beta chain) was identified in a study of T-cell reconstitution after alpha-beta-depleted transplantation in children. Overall study results and limits: About two months after transplant, alpha-beta T cells reportedly came from several hundred expanded graft clones. Surviving recipient T cells and thymic progenitors produced the high day-60 TCRbeta diversity seen in some patients.

In this sample, this clonotype turned up a few times. Its antigen remains unknown. CDR1 and CDR2 from the germline V gene are MNHNS and SASEGT. V lost 6 bases to trimming and J lost 3 bases; unmatched junction nucleotides: 5. The length of the CDR3 is 15 residues. A TCRbeta library incorporating unique molecular identifiers was prepared. TCRdb independently ran MiXCR on the PCR reads; one entry per CDR3 protein. The table records fewer than 700,000 distinct CDR3 sequences, over 10% of them present only once. The V gene is TRBV6-1, the J gene TRBJ2-3; 11 bases agree with TRBD2. The sample here was PBMCs, mostly from graft donor cells, taken 360 days after TCRalphabeta/CD19-depleted stem cell transplant. This TCR was sampled from a male patient between 10 and 17 years old who had a stem cell transplant for acute myeloid leukemia, so the T cells may come from the graft donor. The chain's CDR3 is CASSTSGSSTDTQYF. The CDR3 coding sequence is TGTGCCAGCAGCACTAGCGGGAGCAGTACAGATACGCAGTATTTT.